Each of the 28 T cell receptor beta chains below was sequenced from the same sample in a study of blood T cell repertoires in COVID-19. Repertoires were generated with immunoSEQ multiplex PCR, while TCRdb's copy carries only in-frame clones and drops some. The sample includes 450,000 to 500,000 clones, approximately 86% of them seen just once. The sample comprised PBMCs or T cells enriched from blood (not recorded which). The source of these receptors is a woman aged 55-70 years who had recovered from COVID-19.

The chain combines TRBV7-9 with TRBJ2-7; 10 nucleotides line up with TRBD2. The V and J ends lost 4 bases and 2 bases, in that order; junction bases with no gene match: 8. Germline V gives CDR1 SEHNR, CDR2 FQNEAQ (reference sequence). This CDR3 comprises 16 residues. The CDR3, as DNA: TGTGCCAGCAGCTCCGCTAGCGGGGGAGGCACCTACGAGCAGTACTTC. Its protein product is CASSSASGGGTYEQYF.

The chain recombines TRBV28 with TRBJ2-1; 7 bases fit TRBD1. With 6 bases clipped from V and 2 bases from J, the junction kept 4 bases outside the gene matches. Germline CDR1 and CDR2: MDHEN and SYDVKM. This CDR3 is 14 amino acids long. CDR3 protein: CASSPGTAYNEQFF. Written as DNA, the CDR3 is TGTGCCAGCAGCCCCGGGACAGCCTACAATGAGCAGTTCTTC.

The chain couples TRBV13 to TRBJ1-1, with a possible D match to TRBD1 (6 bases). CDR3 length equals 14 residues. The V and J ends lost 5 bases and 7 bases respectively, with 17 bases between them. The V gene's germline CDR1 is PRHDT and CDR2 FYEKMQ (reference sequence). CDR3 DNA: TGTGCCAGCAGCCGGGGACAAACCCCTTTTGAAGCTTTCTTT. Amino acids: CASSRGQTPFEAFF.

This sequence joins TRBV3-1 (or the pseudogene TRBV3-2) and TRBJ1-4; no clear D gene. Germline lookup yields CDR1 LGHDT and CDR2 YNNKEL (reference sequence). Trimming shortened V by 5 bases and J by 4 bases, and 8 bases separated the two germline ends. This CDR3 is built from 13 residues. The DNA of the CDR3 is TGTGCCAGCAGCGTACTCCTTAATGAAAAACTGTTTTTT. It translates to CASSVLLNEKLFF.

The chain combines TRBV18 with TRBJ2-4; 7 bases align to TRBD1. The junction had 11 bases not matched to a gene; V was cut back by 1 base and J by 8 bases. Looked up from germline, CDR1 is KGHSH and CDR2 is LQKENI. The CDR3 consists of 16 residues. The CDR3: CASSPQGAGGTYIQYF. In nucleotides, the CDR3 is TGTGCCAGCTCACCACAGGGGGCAGGCGGTACGTACATTCAGTACTTC. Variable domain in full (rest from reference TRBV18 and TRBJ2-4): NAGVMQNPRHLVRRRGQEARLRCSPMKGHSHVYWYRQLPEEGLKFMVYLQKENIIDESGMPKERFSAEFPKEGPSILRIQQVVRGDSAAYFCASSPQGAGGTYIQYFGAGTRLSVL.

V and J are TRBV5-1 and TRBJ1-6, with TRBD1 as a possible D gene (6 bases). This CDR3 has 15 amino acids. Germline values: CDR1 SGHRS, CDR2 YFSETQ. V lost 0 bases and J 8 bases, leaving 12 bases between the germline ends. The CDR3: CASSLDREGDSPLHF. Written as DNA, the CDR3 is TGCGCCAGCAGCTTGGACAGGGAGGGGGATTCACCCCTCCACTTT.

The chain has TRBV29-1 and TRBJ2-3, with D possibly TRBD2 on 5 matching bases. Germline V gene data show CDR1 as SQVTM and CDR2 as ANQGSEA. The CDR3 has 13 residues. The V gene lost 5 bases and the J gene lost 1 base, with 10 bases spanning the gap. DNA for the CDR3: TGCAGCGTTCCCCGGGGTGGCACAGATACGCAGTATTTT. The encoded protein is CSVPRGGTDTQYF.

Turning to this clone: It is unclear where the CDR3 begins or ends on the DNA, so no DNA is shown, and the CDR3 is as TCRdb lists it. CDR3 amino acids: CASSSSDYSGNTIYF. The chain combines TRBV28 with TRBJ1-3. The V gene's germline CDR1 is MDHEN and CDR2 SYDVKM. A total of 15 residues make up the CDR3, ends included.

The CDR3: CASRRDFTDTQYF. CDR3 sequence (DNA): TGTGCCAGCAGACGGGACTTCACAGATACGCAGTATTTT. The chain combines TRBV6-6 with TRBJ2-3, with D perhaps matching TRBD2 (6 bases). Trimming took off 6 bases at V and 2 bases at J, with 9 bases between the two ends. CDR3 size: 13 residues. CDR1 MNHNY and CDR2 SVGAGI come from the germline V gene (reference sequence).

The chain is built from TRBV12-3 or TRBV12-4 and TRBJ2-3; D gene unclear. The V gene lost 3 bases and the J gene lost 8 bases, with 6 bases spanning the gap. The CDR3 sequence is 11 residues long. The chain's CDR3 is CASSFSITQYF. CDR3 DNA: TGTGCCAGCAGTTTCAGTATTACGCAGTATTTT.

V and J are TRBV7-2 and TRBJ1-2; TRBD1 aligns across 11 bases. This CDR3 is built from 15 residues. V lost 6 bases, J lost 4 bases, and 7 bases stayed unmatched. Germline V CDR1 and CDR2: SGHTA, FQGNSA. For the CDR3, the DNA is TGTGCCAGCAGGGCCGGGACAGGGGGGGGCTATGGCTACACCTTC. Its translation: CASRAGTGGGYGYTF. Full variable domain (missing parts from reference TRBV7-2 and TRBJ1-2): GAGVSQSPSNKVTEKGKDVELRCDPISGHTALYWYRQSLGQGLEFLIYFQGNSAPDKSGLPSDRFSAERTGGSVSTLTIQRTQQEDSAVYLCASRAGTGGGYGYTFGSGTRLTVV.

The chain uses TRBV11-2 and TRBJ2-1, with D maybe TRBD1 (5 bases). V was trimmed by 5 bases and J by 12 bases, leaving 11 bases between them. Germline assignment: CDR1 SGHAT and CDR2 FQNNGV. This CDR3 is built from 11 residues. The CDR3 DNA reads TGTGCCAGCAGCCCTGGACATCCGCAGTTCTTC. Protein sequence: CASSPGHPQFF.

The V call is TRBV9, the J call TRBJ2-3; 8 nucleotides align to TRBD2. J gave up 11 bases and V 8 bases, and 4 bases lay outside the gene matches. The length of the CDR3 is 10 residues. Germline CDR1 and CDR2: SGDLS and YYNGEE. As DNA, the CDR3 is TGTGCCAGACCGGGACTAGGGCAGTATTTT. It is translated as CARPGLGQYF. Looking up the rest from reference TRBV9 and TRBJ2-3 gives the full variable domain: DSGVTQTPKHLITATGQRVTLRCSPRSGDLSVYWYQQSLDQGLQFLIQYYNGEERAKGNILERFSAQQFPDLHSELNLSSLELGDSALYFCARPGLGQYFGPGTRLTVL.

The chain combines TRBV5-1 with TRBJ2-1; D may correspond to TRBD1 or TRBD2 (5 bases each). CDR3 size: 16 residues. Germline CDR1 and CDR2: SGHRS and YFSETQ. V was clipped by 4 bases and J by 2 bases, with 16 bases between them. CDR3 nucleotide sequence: TGCGCCAGCAGCCTGGGGCGCGGGCGAGCCTACAATGAGCAGTTCTTC. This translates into CASSLGRGRAYNEQFF.

The CDR3 region is CASTGVDRGEGYV. CDR3 bases: TGTGCCAGCACGGGGGTAGACAGGGGGGAAGGGTACGTC. The V and J genes are TRBV27 and TRBJ2-7; 9 positions agree with TRBD1. Germline V lookup: CDR1 MNHEY, CDR2 SMNVEV (reference sequence). The CDR3 length is 13 residues. V was clipped by 7 bases and J by 12 bases; unmatched bases: 13.

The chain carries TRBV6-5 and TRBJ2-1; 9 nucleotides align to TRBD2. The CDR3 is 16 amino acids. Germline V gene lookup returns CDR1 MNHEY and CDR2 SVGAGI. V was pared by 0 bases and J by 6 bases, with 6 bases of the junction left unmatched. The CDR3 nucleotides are TGTGCCAGCAGTTACTCGGGCGGGGGGGCGAGCAATGAGCAGTTCTTC. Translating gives CASSYSGGGASNEQFF.

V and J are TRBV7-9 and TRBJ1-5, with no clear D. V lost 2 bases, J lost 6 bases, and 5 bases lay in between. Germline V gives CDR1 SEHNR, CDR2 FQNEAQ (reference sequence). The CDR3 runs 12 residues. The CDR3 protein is CASSLSSQPQHF. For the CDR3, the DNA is TGTGCCAGCAGCTTATCTAGTCAGCCCCAGCATTTT.

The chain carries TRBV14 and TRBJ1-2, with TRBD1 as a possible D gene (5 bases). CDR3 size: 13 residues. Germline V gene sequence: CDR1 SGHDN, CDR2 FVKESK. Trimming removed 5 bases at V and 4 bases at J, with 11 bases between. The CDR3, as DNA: TGTGCCAGCAGCTCAGGGTTTGGCTATGGCTACACCTTC. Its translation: CASSSGFGYGYTF.

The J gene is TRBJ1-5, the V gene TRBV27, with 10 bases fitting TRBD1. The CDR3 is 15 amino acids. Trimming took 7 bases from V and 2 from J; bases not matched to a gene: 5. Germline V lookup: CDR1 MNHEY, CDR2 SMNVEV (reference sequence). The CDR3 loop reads CASTSGTGGNQPQHF. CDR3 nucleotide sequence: TGTGCCAGCACCTCCGGGACAGGGGGCAATCAGCCCCAGCATTTT.

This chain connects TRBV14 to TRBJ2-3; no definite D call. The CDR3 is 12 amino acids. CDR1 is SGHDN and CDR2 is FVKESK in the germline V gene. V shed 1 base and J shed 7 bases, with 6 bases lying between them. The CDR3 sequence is CASSQGPYTQYF. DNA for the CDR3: TGTGCCAGCAGCCAAGGTCCCTATACGCAGTATTTT.

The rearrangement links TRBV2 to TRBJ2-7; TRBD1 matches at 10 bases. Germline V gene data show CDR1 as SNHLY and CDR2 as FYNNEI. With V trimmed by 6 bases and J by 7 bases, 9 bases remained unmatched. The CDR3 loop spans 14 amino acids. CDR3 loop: CASRAGTGVGEQYV. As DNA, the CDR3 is TGTGCCAGCAGAGCCGGGACAGGGGTAGGTGAGCAGTACGTC.

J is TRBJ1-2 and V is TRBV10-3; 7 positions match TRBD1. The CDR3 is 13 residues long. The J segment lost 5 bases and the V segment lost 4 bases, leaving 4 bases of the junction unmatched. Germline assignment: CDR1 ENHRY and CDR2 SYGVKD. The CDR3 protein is CAISVGTAYGYTF. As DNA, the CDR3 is TGTGCCATCAGTGTCGGGACAGCGTATGGCTACACCTTC.

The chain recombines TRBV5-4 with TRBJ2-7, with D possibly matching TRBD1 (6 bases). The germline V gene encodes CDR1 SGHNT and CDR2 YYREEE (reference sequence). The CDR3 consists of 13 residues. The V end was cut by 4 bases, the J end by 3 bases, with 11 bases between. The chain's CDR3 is CASSPGQNYEQYV. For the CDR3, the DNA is TGTGCCAGCAGCCCCGGACAGAACTACGAGCAGTACGTC.

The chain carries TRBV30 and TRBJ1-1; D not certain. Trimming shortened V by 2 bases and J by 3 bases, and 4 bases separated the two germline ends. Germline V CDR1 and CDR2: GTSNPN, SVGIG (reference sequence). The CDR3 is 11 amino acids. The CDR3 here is CAWSHYTEAFF. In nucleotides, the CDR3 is TGTGCCTGGAGTCACTACACTGAAGCTTTCTTT.

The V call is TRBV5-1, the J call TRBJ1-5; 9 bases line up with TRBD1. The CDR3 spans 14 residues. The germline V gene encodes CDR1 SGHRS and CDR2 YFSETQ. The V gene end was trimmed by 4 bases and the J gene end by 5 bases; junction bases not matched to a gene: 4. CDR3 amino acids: CASSPDRGDQPQHF. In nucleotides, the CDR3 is TGCGCCAGCAGCCCCGACAGGGGGGATCAGCCCCAGCATTTT. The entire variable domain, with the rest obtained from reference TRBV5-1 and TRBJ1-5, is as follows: KAGVTQTPRYLIKTRGQQVTLSCSPISGHRSVSWYQQTPGQGLQFLFEYFSETQRNKGNFPGRFSGRQFSNSRSEMNVSTLELGDSALYLCASSPDRGDQPQHFGDGTRLSIL.

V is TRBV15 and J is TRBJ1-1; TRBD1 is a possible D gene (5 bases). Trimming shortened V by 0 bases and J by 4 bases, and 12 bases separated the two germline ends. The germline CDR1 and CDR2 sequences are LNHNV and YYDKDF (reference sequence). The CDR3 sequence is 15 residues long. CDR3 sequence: CATSRERGKGTEAFF. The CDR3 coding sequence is TGTGCCACCAGCAGAGAACGGGGGAAGGGCACTGAAGCTTTCTTT.

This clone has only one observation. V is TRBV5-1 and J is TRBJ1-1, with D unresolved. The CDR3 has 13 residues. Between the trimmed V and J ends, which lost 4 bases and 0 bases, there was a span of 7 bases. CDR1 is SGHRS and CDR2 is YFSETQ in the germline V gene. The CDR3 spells CASSRNLNTEAFF. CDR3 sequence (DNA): TGCGCCAGCAGCCGTAATTTGAACACTGAAGCTTTCTTT.

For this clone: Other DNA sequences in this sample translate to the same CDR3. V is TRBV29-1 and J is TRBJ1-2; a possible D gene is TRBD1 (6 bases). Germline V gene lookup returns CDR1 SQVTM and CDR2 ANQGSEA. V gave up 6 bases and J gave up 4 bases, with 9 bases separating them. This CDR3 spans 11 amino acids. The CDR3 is CSVDSVYGYTF. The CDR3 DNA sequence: TGCAGCGTGGACAGCGTCTATGGCTACACCTTC.